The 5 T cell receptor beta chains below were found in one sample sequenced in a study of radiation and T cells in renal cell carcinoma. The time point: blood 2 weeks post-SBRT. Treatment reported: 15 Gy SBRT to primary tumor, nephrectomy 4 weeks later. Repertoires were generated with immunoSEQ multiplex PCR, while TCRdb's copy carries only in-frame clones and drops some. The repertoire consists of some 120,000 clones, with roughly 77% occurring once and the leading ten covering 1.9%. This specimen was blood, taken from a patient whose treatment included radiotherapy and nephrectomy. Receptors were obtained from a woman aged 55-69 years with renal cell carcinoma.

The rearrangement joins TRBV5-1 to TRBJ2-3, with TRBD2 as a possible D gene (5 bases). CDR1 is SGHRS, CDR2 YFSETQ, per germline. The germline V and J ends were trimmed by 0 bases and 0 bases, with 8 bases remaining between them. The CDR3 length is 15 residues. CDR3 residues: CASSLEPGSTDTQYF. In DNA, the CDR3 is TGCGCCAGCAGCTTGGAGCCGGGAAGCACAGATACGCAGTATTTT.

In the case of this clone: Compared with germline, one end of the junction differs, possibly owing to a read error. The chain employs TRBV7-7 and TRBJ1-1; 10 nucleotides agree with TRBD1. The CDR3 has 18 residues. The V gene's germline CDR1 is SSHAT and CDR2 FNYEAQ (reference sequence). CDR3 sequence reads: CASSLDRGRGALDTEAFF. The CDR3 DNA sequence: TGTGCTAGCAGCTTAGACAGGGGGCGCGGGGCCTTAGACACTGAAGCTTTCTTT.

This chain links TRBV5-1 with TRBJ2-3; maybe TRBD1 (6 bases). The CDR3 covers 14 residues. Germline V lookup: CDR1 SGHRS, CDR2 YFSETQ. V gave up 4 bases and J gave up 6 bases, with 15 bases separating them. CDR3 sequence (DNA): TGCGCCAGCAGCGGGGGCCCTGATAGGGATACGCAGTATTTT. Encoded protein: CASSGGPDRDTQYF.

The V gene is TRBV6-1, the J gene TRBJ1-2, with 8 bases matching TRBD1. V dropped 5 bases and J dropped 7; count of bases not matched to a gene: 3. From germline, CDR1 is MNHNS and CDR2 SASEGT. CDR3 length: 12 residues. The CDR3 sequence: CASSPGGGGYTF. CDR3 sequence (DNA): TGTGCCAGCAGTCCAGGGGGCGGTGGCTACACCTTC.

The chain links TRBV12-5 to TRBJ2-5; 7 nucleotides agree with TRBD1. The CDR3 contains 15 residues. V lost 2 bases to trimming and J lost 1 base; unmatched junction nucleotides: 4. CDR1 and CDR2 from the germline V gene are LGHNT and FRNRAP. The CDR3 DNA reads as TGTGCTAGTGGTTTGATAGGGGGCCTCCAAGAGACCCAGTACTTC. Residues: CASGLIGGLQETQYF.